A selection of T cell receptor beta chains follows, all from one sample in a study of cytomegalovirus exposure and HLA in healthy donors. TCRdb keeps only in-frame clones here, not all; method: immunoSEQ multiplex PCR. The sample records some 200,000 clones, roughly four fifths being singletons. Material for sequencing was PBMCs. Every receptor here comes from a woman younger than 45 in good health and CMV-seropositive. The CDR3 runs from the conserved cysteine through the conserved F or W. D genes are given only for firm matches. The size of a clone is reported for some rows only, either as once, few or many, or as a class for expanded clones.

J,V,size,D,CDR3,DNA
TRBJ2-1,TRBV5-1,NA,NA,CASSLTGPNEQFF,TGCGCCAGCAGCTTAACAGGGCCCAATGAGCAGTTCTTC
TRBJ2-7,TRBV2,once,TRBD2,CASWVTSGGYEQYF,TGTGCCAGCTGGGTAACTAGCGGGGGTTACGAGCAGTACTTC
TRBJ1-2,TRBV7-2,NA,NA,CASSLAQTERLANYGYTF,TGTGCCAGCAGCTTAGCGCAGACAGAGAGGCTCGCTAACTATGGCTACACCTTC
TRBJ1-5,TRBV28,few,NA,CASVRGGDSNQPQHF,TGTGCCAGTGTACGAGGGGGGGATAGCAATCAGCCCCAGCATTTT
TRBJ2-1,TRBV28,NA,TRBD2,CASSLAVAGGLYNEQFF,TGTGCCAGCAGTTTAGCGGTAGCGGGGGGTCTTTACAATGAGCAGTTCTTC
TRBJ2-7,TRBV28,NA,TRBD2,CASSLFGLAGHEQYF,TGTGCCAGCAGTTTATTTGGACTAGCGGGACACGAGCAGTACTTC
TRBJ1-2,TRBV5-1,NA,NA,CASTREGNYGYTF,TGCGCCAGCACTAGGGAGGGTAACTATGGCTACACCTTC
TRBJ1-4,TRBV18,NA,TRBD1,CASSVGTGLEKLFF,TGTGCCAGCTCAGTCGGGACAGGGCTTGAAAAACTGTTTTTT
TRBJ2-7,TRBV10-3,NA,NA,CAITDPRTASYEQYF,TGTGCCATCACCGACCCAAGGACAGCCTCGTACGAGCAGTACTTC
TRBJ2-2,TRBV2,NA,NA,CASSVQGTGELFF,TGTGCCAGCAGTGTGCAGGGCACCGGGGAGCTGTTTTTT
TRBJ1-5,TRBV20-1,NA,NA,CSTAQPQHF,TGCAGTACTGCTCAGCCCCAGCATTTT
TRBJ1-4,TRBV6-5,few,TRBD1,CASRPTGRDEKLFF,TGTGCCAGCAGACCGACAGGGCGAGATGAAAAACTGTTTTTT
TRBJ1-4,TRBV7-2,NA,NA,CASSPYYMDEKLFF,TGTGCCAGCAGCCCCTACTACATGGATGAAAAACTGTTTTTT
TRBJ1-1,TRBV10-3,NA,NA,CAISSTGLPEAFF,TGTGCCATCAGTTCTACAGGGCTACCTGAAGCTTTCTTT
TRBJ1-1,TRBV5-1,NA,TRBD1,CASSPPRQGGTEAFF,TGCGCCAGCAGTCCACCTAGACAGGGTGGAACTGAAGCTTTCTTT
TRBJ2-1,TRBV7-6,once,TRBD1,CASSSAGGINNEQFF,TGTGCCAGCAGCTCCGCAGGGGGAATCAACAATGAGCAGTTCTTC
TRBJ2-7,TRBV27,NA,TRBD2,CASSPPGTSTHEQYF,TGTGCCAGCAGTCCCCCCGGGACTAGTACCCACGAGCAGTACTTC